One TCR beta chain is described in this entry. CDR1 MNHNY and CDR2 SVGAGI come from the germline V gene (reference sequence). Trimming removed 6 bases from V and 5 bases from J; junction bases left unmatched: 5. CDR3 length: 16 residues. Original methodology: From reference gene primer amplification, estimates of nucleated cell counts were derived. Libraries were prepared by immunoSEQ multiplex PCR; TCRdb keeps only in-frame clonotypes and omits some of them. The V and J calls and the clone size are those of that table, but D and trimming were determined from the DNA. The table has 210,000 or so clones, 80% seen once. These data are taken from a study of blood T cell repertoires in COVID-19. The overall study: T cells, B-cell-depleted T cells, or PBMCs supplied cDNA or gDNA.

Recruitment covered about two dozen US areas and drew participants whose ages spanned roughly 18 to 100 years. Assignments of participants to cohorts depended upon their own reported clinical history. The gene calls are TRBV6-6 and TRBJ2-2; TRBD2 agrees at 14 bases. The sequenced sample consisted of PBMCs or T cells enriched from blood (not recorded which). This TCR came from a woman in her thirties or forties with acute COVID-19. CDR3 coding DNA: TGTGCCAGCAGACCGGGACTAGCGGGAGCGACCGGGGAGCTGTTTTTT. Translation gives CASRPGLAGATGELFF.